The table lists the clone carrying this T cell receptor beta chain with a few counts. Sample-barcoded 5' priming and a J-beta primer mix drove a second PCR of about 7 to 12 cycles. TCRdb recomputed calls from the 5' RACE reads with MiXCR, one row per CDR3 protein. This sample has about 800,000 distinct CDR3 sequences, with 55% to 70% found just once. V gave up 6 bases and J gave up 6 bases; unmatched junction bases: 10. The CDR3 loop spans 14 amino acids. Germline V gene data show CDR1 as MNHEY and CDR2 as SVGAGI. The data derive from a study of blood T cells in healthy people across ages. The chain joins TRBV6-5 to TRBJ2-7, with 8 bases aligning to TRBD1. This TCR derives from a man in his thirties or forties in good health. The source material was blood. CDR3 region: CASRDPGGSREQYF. The CDR3 DNA sequence: TGTGCCAGCAGAGACCCAGGGGGCTCACGCGAGCAGTACTTC.